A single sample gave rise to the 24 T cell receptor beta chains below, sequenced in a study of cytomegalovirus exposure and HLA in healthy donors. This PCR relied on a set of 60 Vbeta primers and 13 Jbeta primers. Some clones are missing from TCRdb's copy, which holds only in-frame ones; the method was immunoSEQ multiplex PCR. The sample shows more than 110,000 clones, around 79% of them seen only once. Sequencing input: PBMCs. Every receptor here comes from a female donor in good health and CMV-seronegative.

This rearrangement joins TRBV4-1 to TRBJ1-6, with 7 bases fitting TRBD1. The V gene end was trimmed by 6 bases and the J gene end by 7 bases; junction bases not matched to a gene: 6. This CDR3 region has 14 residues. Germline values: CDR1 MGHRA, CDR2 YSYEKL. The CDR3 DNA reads TGCGCCAGCAGAACCGGGACAGACAATTCACCCCTCCACTTT. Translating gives CASRTGTDNSPLHF.

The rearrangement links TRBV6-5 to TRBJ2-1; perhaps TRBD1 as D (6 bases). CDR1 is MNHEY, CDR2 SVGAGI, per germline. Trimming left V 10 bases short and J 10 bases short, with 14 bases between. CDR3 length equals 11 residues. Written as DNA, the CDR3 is TGTGCCAACAGCCACAGGGAAGAGCAGTTCTTC. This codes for CANSHREEQFF.

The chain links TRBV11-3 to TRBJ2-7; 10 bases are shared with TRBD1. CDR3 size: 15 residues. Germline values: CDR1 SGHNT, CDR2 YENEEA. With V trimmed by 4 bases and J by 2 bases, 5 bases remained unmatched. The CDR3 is CASSSEGQGPYEQYF. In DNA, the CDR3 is TGTGCCAGCAGCTCAGAGGGACAGGGGCCCTACGAGCAGTACTTC.

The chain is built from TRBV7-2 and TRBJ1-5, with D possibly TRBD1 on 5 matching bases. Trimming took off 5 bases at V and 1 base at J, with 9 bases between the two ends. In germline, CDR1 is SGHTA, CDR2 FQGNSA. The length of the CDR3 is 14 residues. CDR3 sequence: CASSQGLSNQPQHF. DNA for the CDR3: TGTGCCAGCAGCCAGGGCCTCAGCAATCAGCCCCAGCATTTT.

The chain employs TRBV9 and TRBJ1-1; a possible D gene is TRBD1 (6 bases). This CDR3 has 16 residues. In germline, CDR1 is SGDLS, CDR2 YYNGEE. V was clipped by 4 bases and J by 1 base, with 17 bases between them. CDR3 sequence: CASSLAGGRGNTEAFF. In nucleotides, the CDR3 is TGTGCCAGCAGCCTTGCGGGGGGGCGGGGGAACACTGAAGCTTTCTTT.

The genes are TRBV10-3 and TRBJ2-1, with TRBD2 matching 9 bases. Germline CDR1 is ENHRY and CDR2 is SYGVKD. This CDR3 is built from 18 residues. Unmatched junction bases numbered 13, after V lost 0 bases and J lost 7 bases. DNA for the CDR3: TGTGCCATCAGTGAGTCTCCTTTGCGGGAGGGCCGGAGGAATGAGCAGTTCTTC. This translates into CAISESPLREGRRNEQFF.

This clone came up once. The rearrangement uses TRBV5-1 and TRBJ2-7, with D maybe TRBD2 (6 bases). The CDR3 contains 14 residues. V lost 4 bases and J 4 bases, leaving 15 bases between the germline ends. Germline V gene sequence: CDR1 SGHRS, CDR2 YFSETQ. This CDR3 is CASSQAEGRYEQYF. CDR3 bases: TGCGCCAGCAGCCAGGCGGAGGGTCGGTACGAGCAGTACTTC.

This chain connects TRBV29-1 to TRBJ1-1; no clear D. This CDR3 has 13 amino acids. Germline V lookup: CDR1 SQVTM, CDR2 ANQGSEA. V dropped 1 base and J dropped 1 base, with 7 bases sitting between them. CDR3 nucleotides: TGCAGCGTTGAAGTCGCGGGGAACACTGAAGCTTTCTTT. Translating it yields CSVEVAGNTEAFF.

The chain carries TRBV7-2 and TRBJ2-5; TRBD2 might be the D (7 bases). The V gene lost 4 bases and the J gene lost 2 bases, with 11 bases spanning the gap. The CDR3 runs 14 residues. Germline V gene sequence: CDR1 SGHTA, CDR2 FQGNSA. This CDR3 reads CASSWGGQQETQYF. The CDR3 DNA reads TGTGCCAGCAGCTGGGGGGGGCAGCAAGAGACCCAGTACTTC.

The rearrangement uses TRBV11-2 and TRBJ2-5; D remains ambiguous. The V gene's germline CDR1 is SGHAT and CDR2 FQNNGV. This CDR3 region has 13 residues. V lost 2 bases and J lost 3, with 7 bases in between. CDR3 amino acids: CASSLLAKETQYF. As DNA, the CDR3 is TGTGCCAGCAGCTTACTCGCGAAAGAGACCCAGTACTTC.

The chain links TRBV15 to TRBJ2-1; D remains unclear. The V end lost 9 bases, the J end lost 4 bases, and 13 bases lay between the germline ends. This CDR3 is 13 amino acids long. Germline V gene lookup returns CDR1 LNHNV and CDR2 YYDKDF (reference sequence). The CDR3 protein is CATSGYRYNEQFF. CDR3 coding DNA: TGTGCCACGTCCGGGTACCGTTACAATGAGCAGTTCTTC.

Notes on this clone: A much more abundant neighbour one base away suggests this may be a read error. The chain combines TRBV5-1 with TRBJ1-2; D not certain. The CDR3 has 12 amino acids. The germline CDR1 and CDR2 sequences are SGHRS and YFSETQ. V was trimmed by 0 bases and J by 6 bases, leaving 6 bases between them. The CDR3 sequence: CASSLAGDGYTF. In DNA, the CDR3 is TGCGCCAGCAGCTTGGCCGGGGATGGCTACACCTTC. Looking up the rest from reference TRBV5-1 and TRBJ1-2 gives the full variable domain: KAGVTQTPRYLIKTRGQQVTLSCSPISGHRSVSWYQQTPGQGLQFLFEYFSETQRNKGNFPGRFSGRQFSNSRSEMNVSTLELGDSALYLCASSLAGDGYTFGSGTRLTVV.

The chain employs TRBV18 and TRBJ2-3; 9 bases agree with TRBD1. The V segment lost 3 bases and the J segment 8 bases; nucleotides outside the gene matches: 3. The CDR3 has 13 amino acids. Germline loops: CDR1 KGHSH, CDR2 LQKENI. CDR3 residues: CASSPDRGGTQYF. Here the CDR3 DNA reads TGTGCCAGCTCACCCGACAGGGGGGGTACGCAGTATTTT. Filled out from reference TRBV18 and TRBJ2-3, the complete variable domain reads NAGVMQNPRHLVRRRGQEARLRCSPMKGHSHVYWYRQLPEEGLKFMVYLQKENIIDESGMPKERFSAEFPKEGPSILRIQQVVRGDSAAYFCASSPDRGGTQYFGPGTRLTVL.

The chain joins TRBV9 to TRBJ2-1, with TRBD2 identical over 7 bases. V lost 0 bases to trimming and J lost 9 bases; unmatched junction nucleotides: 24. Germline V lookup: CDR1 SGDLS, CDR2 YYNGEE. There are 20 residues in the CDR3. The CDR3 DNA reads TGTGCCAGCAGCGTAGCTACCGGGGGAAACTGGGACGGGAGGAGGGGTGAGCAGTTCTTC. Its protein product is CASSVATGGNWDGRRGEQFF.

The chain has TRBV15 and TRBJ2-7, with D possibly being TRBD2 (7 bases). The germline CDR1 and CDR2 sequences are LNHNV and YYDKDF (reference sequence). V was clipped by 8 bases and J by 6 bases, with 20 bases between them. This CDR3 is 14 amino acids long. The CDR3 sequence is CATRRQAGAGEQYF. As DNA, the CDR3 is TGTGCCACCCGAAGGCAGGCGGGGGCGGGCGAGCAGTACTTC.

The CDR3 coding sequence is TGCGCCAGCCTAGAGCCGAGCTCCTACGAGCAGTACTTC. Protein product: CASLEPSSYEQYF. The rearrangement joins TRBV10-2 to TRBJ2-7, with unresolved D. Trimming removed 8 bases from V and 0 bases from J, with 11 bases in between. CDR1 is WSHSY and CDR2 is SAAADI in the germline V gene. The CDR3 is made up of 13 amino acids.

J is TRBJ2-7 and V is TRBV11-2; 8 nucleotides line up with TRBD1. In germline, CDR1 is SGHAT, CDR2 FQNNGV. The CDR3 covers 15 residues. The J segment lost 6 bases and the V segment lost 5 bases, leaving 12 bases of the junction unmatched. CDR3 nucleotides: TGTGCCAGCAGCCGGTCGACAGGGGATAGGAGCGAGCAGTACTTC. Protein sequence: CASSRSTGDRSEQYF.

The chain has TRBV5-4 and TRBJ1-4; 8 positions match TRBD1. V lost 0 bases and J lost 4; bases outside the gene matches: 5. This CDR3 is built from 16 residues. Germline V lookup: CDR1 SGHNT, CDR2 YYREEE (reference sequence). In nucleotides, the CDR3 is TGTGCCAGCAGCTTGGTAGGACAGGGAGTTAATGAAAAACTGTTTTTT. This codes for CASSLVGQGVNEKLFF.

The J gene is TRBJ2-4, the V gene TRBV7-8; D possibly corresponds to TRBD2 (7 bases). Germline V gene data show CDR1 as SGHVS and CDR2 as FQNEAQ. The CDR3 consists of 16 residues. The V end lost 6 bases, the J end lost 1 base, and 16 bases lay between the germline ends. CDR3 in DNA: TGTGCCAGCAGTTGGGGGGGGCGCATCGCCAAAAACATTCAGTACTTC. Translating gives CASSWGGRIAKNIQYF.

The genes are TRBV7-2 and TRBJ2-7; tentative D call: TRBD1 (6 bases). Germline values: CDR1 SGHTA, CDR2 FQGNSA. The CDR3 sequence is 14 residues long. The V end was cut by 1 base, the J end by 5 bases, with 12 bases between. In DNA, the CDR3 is TGTGCCAGCAGCTTAGTCCAGGGGAGTCACGAGCAGTACTTC. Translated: CASSLVQGSHEQYF.

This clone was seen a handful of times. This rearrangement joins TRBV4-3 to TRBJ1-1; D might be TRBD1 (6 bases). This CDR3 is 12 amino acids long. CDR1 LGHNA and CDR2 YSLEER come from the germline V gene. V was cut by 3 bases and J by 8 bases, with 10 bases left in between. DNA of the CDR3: TGCGCCAGCAGCCACTTGGACAGAGAAGCTTTCTTT. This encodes CASSHLDREAFF.

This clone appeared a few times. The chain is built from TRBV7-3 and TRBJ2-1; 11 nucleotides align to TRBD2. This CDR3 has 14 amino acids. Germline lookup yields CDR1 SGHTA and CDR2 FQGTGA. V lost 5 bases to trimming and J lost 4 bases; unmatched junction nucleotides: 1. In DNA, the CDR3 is TGTGCCAGCAGCCGACTAGCGGGGTACAATGAGCAGTTCTTC. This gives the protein CASSRLAGYNEQFF.

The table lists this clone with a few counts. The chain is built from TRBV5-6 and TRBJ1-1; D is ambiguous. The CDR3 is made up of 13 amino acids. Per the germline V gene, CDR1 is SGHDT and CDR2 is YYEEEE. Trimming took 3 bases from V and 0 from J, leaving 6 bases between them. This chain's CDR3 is CASSSQLNTEAFF. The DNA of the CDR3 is TGTGCCAGCAGCTCCCAGTTGAACACTGAAGCTTTCTTT.

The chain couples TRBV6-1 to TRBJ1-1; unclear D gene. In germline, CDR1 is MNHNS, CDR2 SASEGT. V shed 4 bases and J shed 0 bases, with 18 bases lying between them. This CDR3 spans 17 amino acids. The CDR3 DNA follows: TGTGCCAGCAGTGGCGGCCGTTATCGCGCTATGAACACTGAAGCTTTCTTT. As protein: CASSGGRYRAMNTEAFF.